The clone carrying this TCR beta chain has a count of ten or more. Its antigen is unknown. Germline CDR1 is SGHTA and CDR2 is FQGNSA. CDR3 length: 16 amino acids. Trimming removed 0 bases from V and 3 bases from J; junction bases left unmatched: 7. TCRdb re-derived calls from the reads in MiXCR, one entry per CDR3 protein. Of 900,000 to 950,000 distinct CDR3 sequences listed, around a third are singletons. This entry belongs to a study of T cell repertoires in cytomegalovirus infection. Study background: Recently identified HLA-C-restricted CMV epitopes and well-studied HLA-B-restricted CMV epitopes were used by the study.

The source was cultured CD8+ T cells from PBMCs, collected from culture after CMV antigen stimulation. The gene calls are TRBV7-2 and TRBJ1-2, with 7 positions matching TRBD1. This clonotype was obtained from a human donor in good health (CMV status not recorded). Some clones in this sample may be carry-over from other donors' samples. The chain's CDR3 is CASSLAPLQGYYGYTF. The CDR3, as DNA: TGTGCCAGCAGCTTAGCTCCTTTACAGGGGTACTATGGCTACACCTTC.